Each of the 7 T cell receptor beta chains below was sequenced from the same sample in a study of blood T cell repertoires in COVID-19. Measured with immunoSEQ multiplex PCR; TCRdb has only the in-frame clones, and not every one. The table has approximately 190,000 clones, 84% seen once. Source material: PBMCs or T cells enriched from blood (not recorded which). These receptors came from a woman in her thirties who had been exposed to COVID-19.

This chain joins TRBV5-1 and TRBJ1-2, with 8 bases aligning to TRBD1. Per the germline V gene, CDR1 is SGHRS and CDR2 is YFSETQ. With V trimmed by 0 bases and J by 2 bases, 3 bases remained unmatched. The CDR3 is 15 residues long. The CDR3 region is CASSLADRANYGYTF. The CDR3 DNA reads as TGCGCCAGCAGCTTGGCGGACAGGGCGAACTATGGCTACACCTTC. Together with reference TRBV5-1 and TRBJ1-2, the CDR3 gives the full variable domain: KAGVTQTPRYLIKTRGQQVTLSCSPISGHRSVSWYQQTPGQGLQFLFEYFSETQRNKGNFPGRFSGRQFSNSRSEMNVSTLELGDSALYLCASSLADRANYGYTFGSGTRLTVV.

This clone has just one count. The chain is built from TRBV2 and TRBJ1-1; D is uncertain. The ends were cut back, 6 bases at V and 4 bases at J, with 15 bases in the middle. Germline V lookup: CDR1 SNHLY, CDR2 FYNNEI. The CDR3 loop spans 14 amino acids. The CDR3 loop reads CASSEQDWLTEAFF. CDR3 nucleotides: TGTGCCAGCAGCGAGCAGGACTGGCTCACTGAAGCTTTCTTT.

This clone has more than one count but fewer than ten. V gene TRBV27 combines with J gene TRBJ1-1; D is unclear. This CDR3 is built from 13 residues. V lost 6 bases and J lost 1, with 9 bases in between. Germline CDR1 MNHEY, CDR2 SMNVEV (reference sequence). CDR3 in DNA: TGTGCCAGCAGAGTCCACAGGAACACTGAAGCTTTCTTT. Amino acids: CASRVHRNTEAFF.

This clone has only one observation. The CDR3 here is CSVSGRNSGNTIYF. Here the CDR3 DNA reads TGCAGCGTGTCAGGTCGTAATTCTGGAAACACCATATATTTT. The V gene is TRBV29-1, the J gene TRBJ1-3, with unresolved D. The germline V gene has CDR1 SQVTM and CDR2 ANQGSEA. V lost 6 bases and J lost 1, with 13 bases in between. The CDR3 is 14 residues long.

This clone was observed a few times. This chain links TRBV5-5 with TRBJ1-2; tentative D call: TRBD1 (6 bases). Germline V gene data show CDR1 as SGHKS and CDR2 as YYEKEE (reference sequence). CDR3 size: 17 residues. The V end lost 3 bases, the J end lost 3 bases, and 21 bases lay between the germline ends. Here the CDR3 DNA reads TGTGCCAGCAGCTCCCCCGGAGAACAGGGCTTACACTATGGCTACACCTTC. Protein sequence: CASSSPGEQGLHYGYTF.

The chain uses TRBV6-5 and TRBJ1-6; weak D call: TRBD1 (6 bases). CDR3 length equals 15 residues. The V end lost 6 bases, the J end lost 9 bases, and 18 bases lay between the germline ends. Germline CDR1 is MNHEY and CDR2 is SVGAGI. The CDR3, as DNA: TGTGCCAGCAGCCAACTACAGGGTATAGGTTCACCCCTCCACTTT. This translates into CASSQLQGIGSPLHF.

This clone was found once. The rearrangement joins TRBV11-2 to TRBJ1-4; TRBD1 is a possible D gene (5 bases). The CDR3 runs 15 residues. Trimming removed 5 bases from V and 2 bases from J, with 12 bases in between. Germline-derived CDR1 and CDR2 are SGHAT and FQNNGV. The CDR3 region is CASSANRGTNEKLFF. The CDR3 region has the DNA TGTGCCAGCAGCGCGAATCGGGGGACTAATGAAAAACTGTTTTTT. Filled out from reference TRBV11-2 and TRBJ1-4, the complete variable domain reads EAGVAQSPRYKIIEKRQSVAFWCNPISGHATLYWYQQILGQGPKLLIQFQNNGVVDDSQLPKDRFSAERLKGVDSTLKIQPAKLEDSAVYLCASSANRGTNEKLFFGSGTQLSVL.